The clone carrying this T cell receptor (beta chain) was counted once. V lost 6 bases, J lost 5 bases, and 3 bases stayed unmatched. Germline CDR1 is MDHEN and CDR2 is SYDVKM. CDR3 length: 14 residues. This entry is derived from a study of blood T cell repertoires in COVID-19. As for the study in general: Sample material is recorded as cDNA or gDNA derived from T cells, B-cell-depleted T cells, or PBMCs.

Per the authors' pipeline: Estimation of nucleated cell counts relied on the amplification of reference gene primers. Sequencing was performed with immunoSEQ multiplex PCR; in TCRdb, only in-frame clones are kept and a portion is missing. The V and J calls and clone size come from that table; D and trimming were worked out from the DNA. The repertoire holds about 200,000 clones, with almost 85% as singletons. This clonotype was obtained from a woman aged 70 to 79 with active or convalescent COVID-19. V and J are TRBV28 and TRBJ1-4, with TRBD1 identical over 10 bases. Sequencing input: peripheral blood. The CDR3 spells CASSWTGGNEKLFF. The CDR3 DNA reads TGTGCCAGCAGCTGGACAGGGGGGAATGAAAAACTGTTTTTT.